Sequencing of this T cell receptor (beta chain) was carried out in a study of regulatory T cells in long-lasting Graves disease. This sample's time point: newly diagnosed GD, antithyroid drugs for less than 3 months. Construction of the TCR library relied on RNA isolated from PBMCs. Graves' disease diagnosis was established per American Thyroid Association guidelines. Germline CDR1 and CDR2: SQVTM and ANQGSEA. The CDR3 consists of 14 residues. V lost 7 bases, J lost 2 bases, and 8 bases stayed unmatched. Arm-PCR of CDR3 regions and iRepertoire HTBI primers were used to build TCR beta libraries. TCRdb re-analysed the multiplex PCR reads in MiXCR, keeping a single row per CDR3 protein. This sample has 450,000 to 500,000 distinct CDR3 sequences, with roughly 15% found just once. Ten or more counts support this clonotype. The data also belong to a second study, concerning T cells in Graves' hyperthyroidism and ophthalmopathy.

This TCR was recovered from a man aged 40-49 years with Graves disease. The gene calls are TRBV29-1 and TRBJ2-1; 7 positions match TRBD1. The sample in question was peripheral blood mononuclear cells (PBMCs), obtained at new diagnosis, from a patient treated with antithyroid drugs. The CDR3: CSARDRDAYNEQFF. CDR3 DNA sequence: TGCAGCGCCCGCGACAGGGACGCCTACAATGAGCAGTTCTTC.